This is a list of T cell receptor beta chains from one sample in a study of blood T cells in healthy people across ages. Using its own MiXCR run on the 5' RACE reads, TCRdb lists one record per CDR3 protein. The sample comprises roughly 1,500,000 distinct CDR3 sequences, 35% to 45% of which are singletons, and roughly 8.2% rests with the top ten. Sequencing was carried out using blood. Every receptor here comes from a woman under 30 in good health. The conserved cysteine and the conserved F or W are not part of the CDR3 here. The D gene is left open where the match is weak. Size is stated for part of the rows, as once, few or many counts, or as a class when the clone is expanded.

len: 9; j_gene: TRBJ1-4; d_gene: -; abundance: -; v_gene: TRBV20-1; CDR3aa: STGDNEKLF
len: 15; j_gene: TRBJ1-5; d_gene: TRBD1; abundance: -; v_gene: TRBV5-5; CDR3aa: ASSPDRGGYSNQPQH
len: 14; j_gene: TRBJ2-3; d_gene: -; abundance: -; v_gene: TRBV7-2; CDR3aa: ASSFGRTPLTDTQY
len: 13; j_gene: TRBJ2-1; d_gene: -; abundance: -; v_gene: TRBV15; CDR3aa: ATSRGGTGGDEQF
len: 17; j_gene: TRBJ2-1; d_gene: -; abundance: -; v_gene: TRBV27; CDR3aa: ASRLSPAWGAIRYNEQF
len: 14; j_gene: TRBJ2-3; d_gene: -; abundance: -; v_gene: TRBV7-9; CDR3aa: ASSHSRGVSGDTQY
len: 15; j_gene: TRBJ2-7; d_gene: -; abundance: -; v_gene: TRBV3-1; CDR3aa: ASSPHPWGEQGYEQY
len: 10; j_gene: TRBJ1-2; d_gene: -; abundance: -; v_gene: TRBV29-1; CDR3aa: SVIRSNYGYT
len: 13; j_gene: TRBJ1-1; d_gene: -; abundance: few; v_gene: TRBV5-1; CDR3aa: ASSLTYIGQPEAF
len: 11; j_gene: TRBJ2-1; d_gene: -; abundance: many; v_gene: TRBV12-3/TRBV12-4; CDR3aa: ASSFGTIGEQF
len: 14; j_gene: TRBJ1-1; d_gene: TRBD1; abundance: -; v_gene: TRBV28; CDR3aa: ASDSQGVRWNTEAF
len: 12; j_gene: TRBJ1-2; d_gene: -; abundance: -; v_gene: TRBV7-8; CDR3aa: ASSLASPSGGYT
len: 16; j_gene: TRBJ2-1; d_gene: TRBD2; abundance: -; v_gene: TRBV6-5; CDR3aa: ASSYSFFSGRKMDEQF
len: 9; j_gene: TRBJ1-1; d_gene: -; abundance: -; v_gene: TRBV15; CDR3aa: ATSRDSAAF
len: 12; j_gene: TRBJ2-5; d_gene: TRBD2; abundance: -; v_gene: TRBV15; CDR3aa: ATSISGSRETQY
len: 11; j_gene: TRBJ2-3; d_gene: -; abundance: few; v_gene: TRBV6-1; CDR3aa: ASSEIGTDTQY
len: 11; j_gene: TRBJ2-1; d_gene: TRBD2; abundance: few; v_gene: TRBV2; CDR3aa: ASSVQAGGEQF
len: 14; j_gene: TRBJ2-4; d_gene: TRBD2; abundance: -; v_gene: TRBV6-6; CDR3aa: ASTQLAGGQKNIQY
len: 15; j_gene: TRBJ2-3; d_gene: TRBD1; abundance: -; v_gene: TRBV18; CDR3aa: ASSPPVGTGSVDTQY
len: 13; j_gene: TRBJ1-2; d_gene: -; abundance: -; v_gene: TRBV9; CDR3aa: ASRTAGRTDYGYT
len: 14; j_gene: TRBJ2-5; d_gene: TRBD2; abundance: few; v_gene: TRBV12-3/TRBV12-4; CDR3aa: ASSLKKRELGETQY
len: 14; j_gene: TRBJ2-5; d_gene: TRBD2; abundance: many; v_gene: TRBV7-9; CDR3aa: ASSTGTSGNQETQY
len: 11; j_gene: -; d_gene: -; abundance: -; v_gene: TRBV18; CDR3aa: ATKEDAWETQY
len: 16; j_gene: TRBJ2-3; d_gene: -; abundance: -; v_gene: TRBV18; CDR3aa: ASSPPRESWYDTDTQY
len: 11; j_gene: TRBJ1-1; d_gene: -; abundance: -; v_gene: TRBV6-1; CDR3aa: ASCTLVNTEAF
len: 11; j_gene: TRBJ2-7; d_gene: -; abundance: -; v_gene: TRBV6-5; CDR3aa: ASSLGKGYEQY
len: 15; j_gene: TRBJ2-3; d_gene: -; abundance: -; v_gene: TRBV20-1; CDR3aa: SASGPQGAGGPNTQY
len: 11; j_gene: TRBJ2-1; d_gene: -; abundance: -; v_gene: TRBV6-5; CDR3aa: ASSYTVQERRF
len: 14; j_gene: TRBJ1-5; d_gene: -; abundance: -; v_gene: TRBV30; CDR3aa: AWSVSGAAYNQPQH
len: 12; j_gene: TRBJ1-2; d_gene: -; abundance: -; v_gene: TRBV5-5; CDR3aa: ASSLDLGVHGYT
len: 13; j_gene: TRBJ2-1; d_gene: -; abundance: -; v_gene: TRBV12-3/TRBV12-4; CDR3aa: ASSREGLLYNEQF
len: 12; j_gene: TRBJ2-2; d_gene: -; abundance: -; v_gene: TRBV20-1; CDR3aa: SARGTTWPGELF
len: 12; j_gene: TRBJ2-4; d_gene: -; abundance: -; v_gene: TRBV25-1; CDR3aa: ASSEWPAKNIQY
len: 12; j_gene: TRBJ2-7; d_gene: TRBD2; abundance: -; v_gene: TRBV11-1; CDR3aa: ASSFSGRLHEQY
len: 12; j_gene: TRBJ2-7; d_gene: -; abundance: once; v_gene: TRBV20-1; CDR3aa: SASPGAGTYEQY
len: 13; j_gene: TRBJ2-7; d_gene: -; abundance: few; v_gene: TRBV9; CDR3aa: ASSVGTTRSYEQY
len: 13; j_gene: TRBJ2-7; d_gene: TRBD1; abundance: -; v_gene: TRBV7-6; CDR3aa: ASSLTGGAIEEQY
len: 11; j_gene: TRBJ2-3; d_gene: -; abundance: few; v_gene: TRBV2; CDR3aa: ASKVVETDTQY
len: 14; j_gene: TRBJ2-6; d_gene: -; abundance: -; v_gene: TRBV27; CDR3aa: ASSSPRVSGANVLT
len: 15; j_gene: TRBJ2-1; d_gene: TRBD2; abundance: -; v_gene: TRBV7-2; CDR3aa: ASIQQSLAGGWNEQF
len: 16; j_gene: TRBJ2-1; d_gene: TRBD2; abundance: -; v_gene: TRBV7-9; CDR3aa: ASSPFGTSGLNGNEQF
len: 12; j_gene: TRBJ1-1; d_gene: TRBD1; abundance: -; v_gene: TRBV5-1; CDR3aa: ASRTGQAVTEAF
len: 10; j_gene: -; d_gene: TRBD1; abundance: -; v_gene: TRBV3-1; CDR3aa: TSSLQGYEQY
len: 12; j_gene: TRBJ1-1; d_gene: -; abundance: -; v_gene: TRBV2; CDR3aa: ASGTTRANTEAF
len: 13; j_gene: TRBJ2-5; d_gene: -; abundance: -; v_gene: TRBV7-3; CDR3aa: ASSLFGTNQETQY
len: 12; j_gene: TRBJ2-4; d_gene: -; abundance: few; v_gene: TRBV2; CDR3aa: ASSEGADKNIQY
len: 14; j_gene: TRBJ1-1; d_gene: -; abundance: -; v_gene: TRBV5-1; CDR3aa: ASDRSGTSDSTEAF
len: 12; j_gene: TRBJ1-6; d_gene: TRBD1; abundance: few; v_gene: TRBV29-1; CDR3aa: SVRSEGANSPLH
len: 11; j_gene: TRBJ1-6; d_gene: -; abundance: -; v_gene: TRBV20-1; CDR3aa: SARDVTNSPLH